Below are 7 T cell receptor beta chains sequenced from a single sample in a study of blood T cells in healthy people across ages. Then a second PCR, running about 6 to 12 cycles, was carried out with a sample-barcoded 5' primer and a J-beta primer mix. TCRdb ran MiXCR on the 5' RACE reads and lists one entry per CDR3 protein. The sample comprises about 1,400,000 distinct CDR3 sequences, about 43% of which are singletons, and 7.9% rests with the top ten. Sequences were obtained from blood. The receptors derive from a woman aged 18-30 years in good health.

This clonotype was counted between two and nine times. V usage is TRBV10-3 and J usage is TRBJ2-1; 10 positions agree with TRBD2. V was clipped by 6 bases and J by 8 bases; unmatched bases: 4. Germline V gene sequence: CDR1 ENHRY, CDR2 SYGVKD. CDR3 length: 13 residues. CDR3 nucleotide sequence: TGTGCCATCAGCAACCTAGCGGGAGATGAGCAGTTCTTC. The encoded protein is CAISNLAGDEQFF.

CDR3 protein: CASRRQVYGYTF. The CDR3 nucleotides read TGTGCCAGTAGACGACAGGTCTATGGCTACACCTTC. The gene calls are TRBV19 and TRBJ1-2, with D possibly TRBD1 on 6 matching bases. Germline V gene sequence: CDR1 LNHDA, CDR2 SQIVND (reference sequence). The V gene lost 6 bases and the J gene lost 4 bases, with 9 bases spanning the gap. The CDR3 covers 12 residues.

This chain's CDR3 is CASSQGLVTYEQYF. CDR3 nucleotides: TGTGCCAGCAGCCAAGGACTAGTGACATACGAGCAGTACTTC. The chain recombines TRBV3-1 with TRBJ2-7, with a weak D call TRBD2 (6 bases). Germline V lookup: CDR1 LGHDT, CDR2 YNNKEL (reference sequence). V dropped 1 base and J dropped 4 bases, with 11 bases sitting between them. CDR3 length: 14 amino acids.

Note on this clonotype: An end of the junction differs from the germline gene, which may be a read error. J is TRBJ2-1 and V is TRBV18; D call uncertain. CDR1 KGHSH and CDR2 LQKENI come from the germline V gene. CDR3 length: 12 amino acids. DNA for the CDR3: TGTGCCAGCGCACCAGTAAACAATGAGCAGTTCTTC. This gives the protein CASAPVNNEQFF.

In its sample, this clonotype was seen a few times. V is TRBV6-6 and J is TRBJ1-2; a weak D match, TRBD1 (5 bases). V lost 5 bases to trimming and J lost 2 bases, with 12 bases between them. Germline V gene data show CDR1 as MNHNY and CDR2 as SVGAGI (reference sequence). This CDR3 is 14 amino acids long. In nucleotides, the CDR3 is TGTGCCAGCAGTCCCGGCCCAGGGAACTATGGCTACACCTTC. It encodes CASSPGPGNYGYTF.

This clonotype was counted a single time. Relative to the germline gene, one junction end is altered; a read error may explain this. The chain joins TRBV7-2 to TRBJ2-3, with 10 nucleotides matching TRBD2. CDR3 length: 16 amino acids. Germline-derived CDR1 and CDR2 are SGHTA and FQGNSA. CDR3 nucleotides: TGTGCCAGCAGCCATAGCGGGAGGCTATACACAGATGCGCAGTATTTT. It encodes CASSHSGRLYTDAQYF.

Here the CDR3 reads CSARGAGYQETQYF. The CDR3 nucleotides read TGCAGTGCTAGGGGGGCGGGGTACCAAGAGACCCAGTACTTC. The gene calls are TRBV20-1 and TRBJ2-5; D possibly uses TRBD1 or TRBD2 (6 bases each). This CDR3 region has 14 residues. V dropped 3 bases and J dropped 0 bases, with 11 bases sitting between them. CDR1 is DFQATT, CDR2 SNEGSKA, per germline (reference sequence).